The following is a T cell receptor (beta chain) sequence with its context. As yet, its antigen is unknown. The sample is drawn from a study of cytomegalovirus exposure and HLA in healthy donors. The CDR3 consists of 16 residues. CDR1 is SNHLY and CDR2 is FYNNEI in the germline V gene. Trimming pared 5 bases from V and 2 bases from J, leaving 18 bases between. In the PCR, 60 Vbeta and 13 Jbeta primers were used. Repertoires were generated with immunoSEQ multiplex PCR, while TCRdb's copy carries only in-frame clones and drops some. The table has 150,000 to 200,000 clones, 70% to 90% seen once. Study-level points and caveats: In vitro assays verified that a few CMV-associated chains recognized CMV antigens specifically.

This TCR came from a woman aged 18-29 years in good health and CMV-seropositive. The chain links TRBV2 to TRBJ2-5; D perhaps matches TRBD2 (6 bases). The sequenced sample was PBMCs. The CDR3 DNA reads TGTGCCAGCAGTACCTCGGGAGAGGGGTGGCAAGAGACCCAGTACTTC. Its protein is CASSTSGEGWQETQYF.